Following are 19 T cell receptor beta chains from one sample sequenced in a study of vaccination and CD4 T cells after COVID-19. The assay that was used to sequence DNA from cultured CD4+ T cells was the Oncomine TCR Beta short-read assay. Using its own MiXCR run on the PCR reads, TCRdb lists one record per CDR3 protein. The sample lists a few thousand distinct CDR3 sequences; about 42% were seen once. Their cognate antigens are unknown. Treatment indicated: approximately 10-day PBMC culture with coronavirus spike peptide pools or control peptides (ViraFEST assay). Sequencing was done on a sample of CD4+ T cells from blood, cultured in vitro. Receptors originate from a human donor who had recovered from COVID-19.

This rearrangement joins TRBV28 to TRBJ2-3, with 8 bases fitting TRBD2. The trim removed 6 bases at V and 4 bases at J, leaving 9 bases unmatched. This CDR3 is built from 15 residues. Germline V gene sequence: CDR1 MDHEN, CDR2 SYDVKM. The CDR3 nucleotides are TGTGCCAGCAGCGTGCGGGCGGGGGGCGCAGATACGCAGTATTTT. Translating gives CASSVRAGGADTQYF.

The rearrangement joins TRBV9 to TRBJ1-5; D ambiguous. The CDR3 runs to 13 residues. Germline CDR1 is SGDLS and CDR2 is YYNGEE. The V end was cut by 1 base, the J end by 3 bases, with 5 bases between. The CDR3 is CASSVSPNQPQHF. The CDR3 DNA reads TGTGCCAGCAGCGTATCCCCCAATCAGCCCCAGCATTTT.

V is TRBV6-5 and J is TRBJ1-1, with unresolved D. This CDR3 region has 11 residues. V was pared by 2 bases and J by 10 bases, with 8 bases between. CDR1 and CDR2 (germline): MNHEY, SVGAGI. The CDR3 region has the DNA TGTGCCAGCAGTTACCCCCCGACAGCTTTCTTT. Translated: CASSYPPTAFF.

This chain joins TRBV5-4 and TRBJ1-1, with a weak D call TRBD1 (6 bases). Trimming took off 1 base at V and 1 base at J, with 14 bases between the two ends. The CDR3 has 16 residues. Per germline, CDR1 SGHNT and CDR2 YYREEE (reference sequence). The CDR3 loop reads CASSLRGGLPNTEAFF. CDR3 coding DNA: TGTGCCAGCAGCTTGCGTGGGGGGCTCCCGAACACTGAAGCTTTCTTT.

This clonotype was seen once. The chain joins TRBV6-1 to TRBJ1-4, with D possibly being TRBD1 (6 bases). This CDR3 comprises 15 residues. Germline V gives CDR1 MNHNS, CDR2 SASEGT. Trimming stripped 7 bases from V and 0 bases from J, with 12 bases between. CDR3 protein: CASTGAKTTNEKLFF. Here the CDR3 DNA reads TGTGCCAGCACAGGGGCCAAAACAACTAATGAAAAACTGTTTTTT.

The rearrangement joins TRBV2 to TRBJ2-6; D not resolved. Germline V gene sequence: CDR1 SNHLY, CDR2 FYNNEI. Trimming pared 4 bases from V and 0 bases from J, leaving 19 bases between. The CDR3 covers 19 residues. CDR3 loop: CASSGRQRTASSGANVLTF. CDR3 coding DNA: TGTGCCAGCAGTGGAAGACAAAGGACCGCCAGCTCTGGGGCCAACGTCCTGACTTTC.

This sequence joins TRBV19 and TRBJ1-1; no definite D call. This CDR3 has 17 amino acids. V shed 10 bases and J shed 0 bases, with 24 bases lying between them. The V gene's germline CDR1 is LNHDA and CDR2 SQIVND (reference sequence). The CDR3 DNA sequence: TGTGCCACCCAAACCCTCCGGAGTAACCGAATGAACACTGAAGCTTTCTTT. Translated: CATQTLRSNRMNTEAFF.

Only a few counts were recorded for this clonotype. The V and J genes are TRBV20-1 and TRBJ1-2, with unresolved D. The CDR3 runs 13 residues. Trimming took 1 base from V and 5 from J, leaving 11 bases between them. CDR1 is DFQATT and CDR2 is SNEGSKA in the germline V gene (reference sequence). CDR3 in DNA: TGCAGTGCTAGAGCAGTGACCGGGTATGGCTACACCTTC. Amino acids: CSARAVTGYGYTF.

In DNA form, the CDR3 reads TGTGCCAGTCTCGAAGGTGGAGGGAGAAACACCATATATTTT. It is translated as CASLEGGGRNTIYF. V usage is TRBV6-1 and J usage is TRBJ1-3, with D unclear. Germline V gene data show CDR1 as MNHNS and CDR2 as SASEGT. The CDR3 totals 14 residues. V lost 9 bases, J lost 5 bases, and 17 bases lay in between.

By share, this clonotype ranks as large. The chain links TRBV2 to TRBJ2-5; the match to TRBD2 covers 9 bases. This CDR3 contains 15 residues. Per the germline V gene, CDR1 is SNHLY and CDR2 is FYNNEI. Trimming at V came to 1 base and at J to 9 bases, leaving 9 bases not matched to a gene. CDR3 nucleotide sequence: TGTGCCAGCAGTGAAGTCGCTAGCGGGGAACGGGCCCAGTACTTC. Translation: CASSEVASGERAQYF.

In its sample, this clonotype was seen a few times. The CDR3 nucleotides read TGTGCCAGCAGCCGGGACCTAGGCGGGGAGACCCAGTACTTC. Amino acids: CASSRDLGGETQYF. J is TRBJ2-5 and V is TRBV6-1; D tentatively fits TRBD1 or TRBD2 (5 bases each). The CDR3 sequence is 14 residues long. V shed 6 bases and J shed 5 bases, with 16 bases lying between them. From germline, CDR1 is MNHNS and CDR2 SASEGT.

This rearrangement joins TRBV6-1 to TRBJ2-1; D not resolved. CDR3 length: 15 amino acids. CDR1 is MNHNS and CDR2 is SASEGT in the germline V gene. V lost 0 bases and J lost 4, with 10 bases in between. The CDR3 region is CASSEAEPAYNEQFF. In DNA, the CDR3 is TGTGCCAGCAGTGAAGCGGAGCCAGCTTACAATGAGCAGTTCTTC.

In its sample, this clonotype was seen a few times. The chain uses TRBV11-3 and TRBJ2-1; weak D call: TRBD2 (6 bases). Germline CDR1 reads SGHNT; CDR2 reads YENEEA. With 5 bases removed from V and 9 bases from J, the gap between germline ends came to 20 bases. There are 15 residues in the CDR3. The DNA for the CDR3 is TGTGCCAGCAGCGCGGGACTTACCGACGGAGGTGAGCAGTTCTTC. Its protein product is CASSAGLTDGGEQFF.

The gene calls are TRBV6-5 and TRBJ1-3; D may be TRBD1 (6 bases). Germline V gene lookup returns CDR1 MNHEY and CDR2 SVGAGI. V lost 0 bases and J 4 bases, leaving 13 bases between the germline ends. The CDR3 loop spans 16 amino acids. The CDR3 protein is CASSYSQGSPGNTIYF. DNA for the CDR3: TGTGCCAGCAGTTACTCACAGGGCTCCCCAGGAAACACCATATATTTT.

This chain connects TRBV29-1 to TRBJ1-4; 7 positions agree with TRBD1. The CDR3 extends over 12 amino acids. Per germline, CDR1 SQVTM and CDR2 ANQGSEA. Trimming removed 5 bases from V and 7 bases from J; junction bases left unmatched: 4. The CDR3 DNA sequence: TGCAGCGTTCTAGGGGGCTTTGAAAAACTGTTTTTT. Translation: CSVLGGFEKLFF.

The chain carries TRBV30 and TRBJ2-7; perhaps TRBD2 as D (6 bases). The CDR3 length is 12 residues. Trimming pared 6 bases from V and 2 bases from J, leaving 11 bases between. The germline CDR1 and CDR2 sequences are GTSNPN and SVGIG (reference sequence). The CDR3 DNA is TGTGCCTGCAGCGGGCGAACCTACGAGCAGTACTTC. Translating gives CACSGRTYEQYF.

The chain links TRBV12-3 or TRBV12-4 to TRBJ1-1; no clear D. V shed 2 bases and J shed 7 bases, with 11 bases lying between them. The CDR3 extends over 13 amino acids. For the CDR3, the DNA is TGTGCCAGCAGTTTAAGAGAGGCGGATGAAGCTTTCTTT. It specifies CASSLREADEAFF.

V is TRBV6-1 and J is TRBJ2-3; D perhaps matches TRBD1 (6 bases). The CDR3 totals 13 residues. Germline CDR1 reads MNHNS; CDR2 reads SASEGT. V lost 4 bases, J lost 3 bases, and 8 bases lay in between. The CDR3 nucleotides are TGTGCCAGCAGTGCTACAGGGACAGATACGCAGTATTTT. It encodes CASSATGTDTQYF.

This clonotype was recorded a few times. The chain uses TRBV6-1 and TRBJ2-7; D uncertain. Trimming left V 4 bases short and J 4 bases short, with 11 bases between. The CDR3 runs 13 residues. Germline values: CDR1 MNHNS, CDR2 SASEGT. CDR3 bases: TGTGCCAGCAGTGCCCGAGTTGCTTACGAGCAGTACTTC. Its protein product is CASSARVAYEQYF.